Sequencing of this TCR beta chain was carried out in a study of T cell responses to AZD1222 COVID-19 vaccine. A word on this clone: Its specificity is not known.

Study findings and constraints: A reported finding is that nearly half of spike-specific TCRs target unmutated variant regions. The sample set comprised mostly white British donors with more females, and clonal diversity was possibly underestimated.

CDR1 SGHAT and CDR2 FQNNGV come from the germline V gene. The V and J ends lost 5 bases and 5 bases, in that order; junction bases with no gene match: 8. The CDR3 spans 14 residues. Assay used: immunoSEQ multiplex PCR; TCRdb lists only in-frame clones, some missing. The sample carries some 69,000 clones, about 85% recorded once. Specimen: peripheral blood, collected on day 0 of AZD1222 vaccination. The sequence was collected from an adult in good health. This sequence joins TRBV11-2 and TRBJ2-5; 7 nucleotides agree with TRBD1. The CDR3 is CASSTPGQIETQYF. CDR3 DNA: TGTGCCAGCAGCACACCGGGACAGATCGAGACCCAGTACTTC.